This TCR beta chain comes out of a study of cytomegalovirus exposure and HLA in healthy donors. Study results and limitations: By HLA locus, TCR association rates varied in a later analysis, with DRB1 showing the most and HLA-C the fewest.

Germline V gene lookup returns CDR1 MDHEN and CDR2 SYDVKM. V lost 5 bases to trimming and J lost 1 base; unmatched junction nucleotides: 15. The length of the CDR3 is 18 residues. PCR employed 60 Vbeta and 13 Jbeta primers. Profiled with immunoSEQ multiplex PCR; TCRdb holds only in-frame clones, not every one. This sample carries approximately 120,000 clones, around three quarters of them seen once, and the ten largest clones take 1% to 1.5%. As regards this clone: The antigen remains unidentified.

This chain uses TRBV28 with TRBJ2-7, with 9 bases lining up with TRBD1. Material: PBMCs. This clonotype was obtained from a female donor in good health and CMV-seronegative. In DNA form, the CDR3 reads TGTGCCAGCAGTCTCTTCCCGGCGACAGGGGGACTTTCCTACGAGCAGTACTTC. Encoded protein: CASSLFPATGGLSYEQYF.